Shown below are 23 T cell receptor beta chains from a single sample sequenced in a study of blood T cell repertoires in COVID-19. Profiled with immunoSEQ multiplex PCR; TCRdb holds only in-frame clones, not every one. The table lists about 160,000 clones, over 75% of them singletons. The sample was PBMCs or T cells enriched from blood (not recorded which). The source is a woman aged 40-49 years with acute COVID-19.

In this sample, this clone turned up a few times. A junction end diverges from the germline sequence, so it may reflect a read error. The V gene is TRBV7-7, the J gene TRBJ2-5; 10 bases agree with TRBD2. Germline V CDR1 and CDR2: SSHAT, FNYEAQ (reference sequence). This CDR3 has 16 residues. CDR3 loop: CASSLAWLAGVETQYF. Written as DNA, the CDR3 is TGTGCTAGCAGCTTAGCGTGGCTAGCGGGAGTAGAGACCCAGTACTTC.

This chain joins TRBV27 and TRBJ2-2, with a weak D call TRBD2 (6 bases). V dropped 6 bases and J dropped 4 bases, with 15 bases sitting between them. The CDR3 is made up of 15 amino acids. The germline V gene has CDR1 MNHEY and CDR2 SMNVEV (reference sequence). The CDR3 protein is CASSWGGAGTGELFF. The DNA of the CDR3 is TGTGCCAGCAGCTGGGGCGGGGCGGGCACCGGGGAGCTGTTTTTT.

A single count supports this clone. The V and J genes are TRBV3-1 (or the pseudogene TRBV3-2) and TRBJ2-3; 10 positions match TRBD2. Germline lookup yields CDR1 LGHDT and CDR2 YNNKEL (reference sequence). Trimming removed 1 base from V and 5 bases from J; junction bases left unmatched: 6. The CDR3 sequence is 16 residues long. CDR3: CASSQGLAGVQDTQYF. The CDR3 DNA reads as TGTGCCAGCAGCCAAGGGCTAGCGGGAGTGCAAGATACGCAGTATTTT.

The chain uses TRBV6-1 and TRBJ2-7, with TRBD2 matching 10 bases. The CDR3 runs to 15 residues. Germline V gene lookup returns CDR1 MNHNS and CDR2 SASEGT. Trimming at V came to 1 base and at J to 1 base, leaving 1 base not matched to a gene. The CDR3 coding sequence is TGTGCCAGCAGTGAAGAACTAGCGGGGTCCTACGAGCAGTACGTC. Translated, it gives CASSEELAGSYEQYV.

The chain is built from TRBV5-1 and TRBJ2-7; D gene ambiguous. CDR1 is SGHRS, CDR2 YFSETQ, per germline. V was clipped by 1 base and J by 3 bases, with 14 bases between them. The CDR3 has 15 residues. CDR3 protein: CASSLSLVSVYEQYF. The CDR3 bases are TGCGCCAGCAGCTTGAGTCTGGTTTCGGTCTACGAGCAGTACTTC. Supplemented by reference TRBV5-1 and TRBJ2-7, the full variable domain reads KAGVTQTPRYLIKTRGQQVTLSCSPISGHRSVSWYQQTPGQGLQFLFEYFSETQRNKGNFPGRFSGRQFSNSRSEMNVSTLELGDSALYLCASSLSLVSVYEQYFGPGTRLTVT.

V gene TRBV7-8 combines with J gene TRBJ1-1, with D unresolved. The V gene lost 0 bases and the J gene lost 5 bases, with 13 bases spanning the gap. CDR3 length equals 15 residues. Germline CDR1 reads SGHVS; CDR2 reads FQNEAQ. In nucleotides, the CDR3 is TGTGCCAGCAGCTTAGCAGTTCTAGGTAGAACTGAAGCTTTCTTT. The encoded protein is CASSLAVLGRTEAFF.

The chain has TRBV30 and TRBJ2-3, with 14 bases that match TRBD2. V lost 8 bases and J lost 6; bases outside the gene matches: 7. Germline CDR1 reads GTSNPN; CDR2 reads SVGIG (reference sequence). CDR3 size: 14 residues. The DNA of the CDR3 is TGTGCCAGGGGACTAGCGGGAGAGGGGGATACGCAGTATTTT. Its translation: CARGLAGEGDTQYF.

The chain uses TRBV6-4 and TRBJ2-5, with D perhaps TRBD2 (6 bases). V was cut by 5 bases and J by 1 base, with 14 bases left in between. CDR1 is MRHNA and CDR2 is SNTAGT in the germline V gene. CDR3 size: 15 residues. The CDR3 loop reads CASSLQAGTQETQYF. The CDR3 DNA follows: TGTGCCAGCAGTCTCCAAGCGGGTACCCAAGAGACCCAGTACTTC.

A single count supports this clone. This chain uses TRBV18 with TRBJ1-2; no clear D. CDR3 length equals 14 residues. V was cut by 3 bases and J by 0 bases, with 8 bases left in between. Germline V gene sequence: CDR1 KGHSH, CDR2 LQKENI. CDR3 bases: TGTGCCAGCTCACCGAGCGCACCTAACTATGGCTACACCTTC. It specifies CASSPSAPNYGYTF. The complete variable domain, with remaining parts taken from reference TRBV18 and TRBJ1-2, reads NAGVMQNPRHLVRRRGQEARLRCSPMKGHSHVYWYRQLPEEGLKFMVYLQKENIIDESGMPKERFSAEFPKEGPSILRIQQVVRGDSAAYFCASSPSAPNYGYTFGSGTRLTVV.

V and J are TRBV2 and TRBJ2-5; D perhaps matches TRBD1 (6 bases). This CDR3 is built from 14 residues. Trimming stripped 6 bases from V and 1 base from J, with 12 bases between. From germline, CDR1 is SNHLY and CDR2 FYNNEI. The DNA for the CDR3 is TGTGCCAGCAGGAAGGGGACAATCCAAGAGACCCAGTACTTC. Translated: CASRKGTIQETQYF. Using reference TRBV2 and TRBJ2-5 for the parts outside the CDR3, the full variable domain is EPEVTQTPSHQVTQMGQEVILRCVPISNHLYFYWYRQILGQKVEFLVSFYNNEISEKSEIFDDQFSVERPDGSNFTLKIRSTKLEDSAMYFCASRKGTIQETQYFGPGTRLLVL.

In its sample, this clone was seen many times. The CDR3 is CASRTGLANAGELFF. CDR3 sequence (DNA): TGTGCCAGCAGAACGGGACTAGCGAATGCCGGGGAGCTGTTTTTT. The genes are TRBV7-3 and TRBJ2-2; TRBD2 agrees at 10 bases. The CDR3 length is 15 residues. Germline loops: CDR1 SGHTA, CDR2 FQGTGA. V gave up 6 bases and J gave up 6 bases; unmatched junction bases: 7.

CDR3 DNA sequence: TGTGCCAGCAGCTTAGTACCCGCGGGGGTCTACAATGAGCAGTTCTTC. It is translated as CASSLVPAGVYNEQFF. V and J are TRBV7-9 and TRBJ2-1, with 7 nucleotides matching TRBD2. CDR1 is SEHNR, CDR2 FQNEAQ, per germline (reference sequence). The V segment lost 1 base and the J segment 3 bases; nucleotides outside the gene matches: 6. This CDR3 contains 16 residues.

The genes are TRBV7-9 and TRBJ2-7; 7 nucleotides align to TRBD1. The germline V gene has CDR1 SEHNR and CDR2 FQNEAQ (reference sequence). Germline trimming cut 6 bases from V and 1 base from J; bases unmatched to any gene: 6. This CDR3 region has 14 residues. Written as DNA, the CDR3 is TGTGCCAGCAGTCCACAGGGGAAATCCTACGAGCAGTACTTC. This codes for CASSPQGKSYEQYF.

The chain has TRBV7-9 and TRBJ2-1, with D possibly being TRBD1 (6 bases). V shed 4 bases and J shed 4 bases, with 14 bases lying between them. This CDR3 region has 15 residues. Germline lookup yields CDR1 SEHNR and CDR2 FQNEAQ (reference sequence). CDR3 sequence reads: CASSWGRVSYNEQFF. The CDR3 DNA reads as TGTGCCAGCAGCTGGGGGCGGGTCTCTTACAATGAGCAGTTCTTC. The complete variable domain, with remaining parts taken from reference TRBV7-9 and TRBJ2-1, reads DTGVSQNPRHKITKRGQNVTFRCDPISEHNRLYWYRQTLGQGPEFLTYFQNEAQLEKSRLLSDRFSAERPKGSFSTLEIQRTEQGDSAMYLCASSWGRVSYNEQFFGPGTRLTVL.

This clone appeared a few times. The chain combines TRBV3-1 (or the pseudogene TRBV3-2) with TRBJ1-1, with D unclear. CDR1 is LGHDT and CDR2 is YNNKEL in the germline V gene (reference sequence). CDR3 length: 13 amino acids. Trimming removed 0 bases from V and 4 bases from J, with 6 bases in between. CDR3 bases: TGTGCCAGCAGCCAAGATATGGCCACTGAAGCTTTCTTT. Amino acids: CASSQDMATEAFF.

V usage is TRBV7-3 and J usage is TRBJ1-1; tentative D call: TRBD1 (5 bases). Germline CDR1 SGHTA, CDR2 FQGTGA. The CDR3 loop spans 18 amino acids. V shed 5 bases and J shed 1 base, with 23 bases lying between them. DNA for the CDR3: TGTGCCAGCAGCGTATCGGGGTCGGGGGACCGCAAGAACACTGAAGCTTTCTTT. Protein: CASSVSGSGDRKNTEAFF.

Here the CDR3 reads CATASGSITTGELFF. The DNA of the CDR3 is TGTGCCACCGCTAGCGGGAGTATCACCACCGGGGAGCTGTTTTTT. V is TRBV6-5 and J is TRBJ2-2, with TRBD2 matching 10 bases. The CDR3 has 15 residues. With V trimmed by 10 bases and J by 4 bases, 9 bases remained unmatched. Germline V gene data show CDR1 as MNHEY and CDR2 as SVGAGI.

J is TRBJ1-5 and V is TRBV6-5; D perhaps matches TRBD1 (5 bases). This CDR3 region has 14 residues. Trimming took 8 bases from V and 6 from J, leaving 17 bases between them. Germline V gives CDR1 MNHEY, CDR2 SVGAGI. CDR3: CASAVGQGGQPQHF. The DNA of the CDR3 is TGTGCCAGCGCTGTGGGCCAGGGAGGTCAGCCCCAGCATTTT.

The chain uses TRBV18 and TRBJ2-2; no reliable D call. Trimming took 0 bases from V and 1 from J, leaving 9 bases between them. The CDR3 contains 16 residues. Per the germline V gene, CDR1 is KGHSH and CDR2 is LQKENI. The CDR3 loop reads CASSPPNRQNTGELFF. Written as DNA, the CDR3 is TGTGCCAGCTCACCACCGAACAGACAGAACACCGGGGAGCTGTTTTTT.

The chain has TRBV6-1 and TRBJ1-3, with 7 bases aligning to TRBD1. The CDR3 is 17 residues long. With 3 bases clipped from V and 2 bases from J, the junction kept 10 bases outside the gene matches. Germline CDR1 is MNHNS and CDR2 is SASEGT. The CDR3 DNA follows: TGTGCCAGCAGTGACGCCAGGGACAGCCTCACTGGAAACACCATATATTTT. Amino acids: CASSDARDSLTGNTIYF.

CDR3 coding DNA: TGTGCCAGCAGCCCCTCCCGGGACTCTCGTTTGGGAGAGACCCAGTACTTC. This encodes CASSPSRDSRLGETQYF. The V call is TRBV11-2, the J call TRBJ2-5; D is possibly TRBD2 (6 bases). The V end lost 5 bases, the J end lost 4 bases, and 23 bases lay between the germline ends. The CDR3 loop spans 17 amino acids. Germline assignment: CDR1 SGHAT and CDR2 FQNNGV.

The chain carries TRBV9 and TRBJ2-1; D is uncertain. The CDR3 runs 16 residues. Trimming removed 0 bases at V and 1 base at J, with 11 bases between. The germline V gene has CDR1 SGDLS and CDR2 YYNGEE. CDR3 in DNA: TGTGCCAGCAGCGTAGCTGTGGGCAGGTCCTACAATGAGCAGTTCTTC. It yields the protein CASSVAVGRSYNEQFF.

V and J are TRBV14 and TRBJ1-4; D call uncertain. The V end was cut by 0 bases, the J end by 7 bases, with 18 bases between. The length of the CDR3 is 17 residues. The V gene's germline CDR1 is SGHDN and CDR2 FVKESK. The chain's CDR3 is CASSQDLRSRGTEKLFF. CDR3 DNA sequence: TGTGCCAGCAGCCAAGACCTTCGGAGCCGCGGAACTGAAAAACTGTTTTTT.